The rows below give T cell receptor beta chains drawn from one sample of a study of blood T cells in healthy people across ages. Each CDR3 protein is one row after TCRdb ran MiXCR on the 5' RACE reads. Among 1.5 million to 2 million distinct CDR3 sequences listed, 49% were seen once. Sequenced input: blood. All receptors come from a woman aged 40 to 55 in good health. CDR3s include the opening cysteine and the closing phenylalanine or tryptophan. The D gene is left open where the match is weak. Some rows have no size entry. The others give once, few or many, or a class for an expanded clone.

cdr3_aa: CASSIDGHTEAFF
cdr3_nt: TGTGCCAGCAGTATCGACGGTCACACTGAAGCTTTCTTT
j_call: TRBJ1-1
clone_size: .
d_call: .
v_call: TRBV27

cdr3_aa: CASSLARGGTGYTF
cdr3_nt: TGTGCCAGCAGCTTAGCGCGGGGGGGAACCGGCTACACCTTC
j_call: TRBJ1-2
clone_size: once
d_call: .
v_call: TRBV7-8

cdr3_aa: CASSPGTGGLRDSYNEQFF
cdr3_nt: TGTGCCAGCAGTCCCGGGACAGGAGGTCTGCGGGACTCCTACAATGAGCAGTTCTTC
j_call: TRBJ2-1
clone_size: .
d_call: TRBD1
v_call: TRBV28

cdr3_aa: CSATPARGRVNTEAFF
cdr3_nt: TGCAGTGCAACCCCTGCTCGGGGGCGAGTGAACACTGAAGCTTTCTTT
j_call: TRBJ1-1
clone_size: .
d_call: .
v_call: TRBV20-1

cdr3_aa: CASSSGSIRYEQYF
cdr3_nt: TGTGCCAGCAGTTCAGGCAGCATACGCTACGAGCAGTACTTC
j_call: TRBJ2-7
clone_size: .
d_call: .
v_call: TRBV12-3/TRBV12-4

cdr3_aa: CASRSTGNVDGYTF
cdr3_nt: TGTGCCAGCAGATCGACAGGGAATGTAGATGGCTACACCTTC
j_call: TRBJ1-2
clone_size: .
d_call: TRBD1
v_call: TRBV6-2/TRBV6-3

cdr3_aa: CSAGGTYNEQFF
cdr3_nt: TGCAGTGCCGGGGGGACCTACAATGAGCAGTTCTTC
j_call: TRBJ2-1
clone_size: few
d_call: TRBD2
v_call: TRBV20-1

cdr3_aa: CASSRGVGYGYTF
cdr3_nt: TGTGCCAGCAGCCGGGGCGTGGGCTATGGCTACACCTTC
j_call: TRBJ1-2
clone_size: few
d_call: .
v_call: TRBV5-6

cdr3_aa: CSASLDRQTDTQYF
cdr3_nt: TGCAGTGCTAGTCTGGACAGGCAAACAGATACGCAGTATTTT
j_call: TRBJ2-3
clone_size: .
d_call: TRBD1
v_call: TRBV20-1

cdr3_aa: CASSKNRGAYEQYF
cdr3_nt: TGTGCCAGCAGCAAGAACAGGGGGGCCTACGAGCAGTACTTC
j_call: TRBJ2-7
clone_size: .
d_call: TRBD1
v_call: TRBV7-2

cdr3_aa: CASSLEGPEDEQFF
cdr3_nt: TGTGCCAGCAGCTTAGAAGGGCCCGAGGATGAGCAGTTCTTC
j_call: TRBJ2-1
clone_size: .
d_call: .
v_call: TRBV13

cdr3_aa: CASSLPSGGDYNEQFF
cdr3_nt: TGCGCCAGCAGCTTGCCTAGCGGGGGGGACTACAATGAGCAGTTCTTC
j_call: TRBJ2-1
clone_size: .
d_call: TRBD2
v_call: TRBV5-1

cdr3_aa: CASSRKQQETQYF
cdr3_nt: TGTGCCAGCTCACGGAAACAGCAAGAGACCCAGTACTTC
j_call: TRBJ2-5
clone_size: .
d_call: .
v_call: TRBV18

cdr3_aa: CSAREKTSSGANVLTF
cdr3_nt: TGCAGTGCTAGAGAGAAAACGAGCTCTGGGGCCAACGTCCTGACTTTC
j_call: TRBJ2-6
clone_size: .
d_call: .
v_call: TRBV20-1

cdr3_aa: CASSFRRRGGGGTDTQYF
cdr3_nt: TGTGCCAGCAGCTTTAGGAGGAGGGGGGGGGGCGGTACAGATACGCAGTATTTT
j_call: TRBJ2-3
clone_size: .
d_call: .
v_call: TRBV7-2

cdr3_aa: CASSQTAKGPSGKSTDTQYF
cdr3_nt: TGCGCCAGCAGCCAAACCGCCAAAGGACCTAGCGGTAAAAGCACAGATACGCAGTATTTT
j_call: TRBJ2-3
clone_size: few
d_call: TRBD2
v_call: TRBV4-1

cdr3_aa: CASTGTGRGGYTF
cdr3_nt: TGTGCCAGCACCGGGACAGGAAGGGGTGGCTACACCTTC
j_call: TRBJ1-2
clone_size: .
d_call: TRBD1
v_call: TRBV12-3/TRBV12-4

cdr3_aa: CASSVPDGSWRNGYTF
cdr3_nt: TGTGCCAGCAGCGTCCCGGACGGATCTTGGCGGAATGGCTACACCTTC
j_call: TRBJ1-2
clone_size: .
d_call: .
v_call: TRBV9

cdr3_aa: CASSDGTLKETQYF
cdr3_nt: TGTGCCAGCAGTGACGGGACCCTAAAAGAGACCCAGTACTTC
j_call: TRBJ2-5
clone_size: .
d_call: .
v_call: TRBV6-2/TRBV6-3

cdr3_aa: CASSQGLALVTQYF
cdr3_nt: TGCGCCAGCAGCCAAGGACTAGCGCTTGTTACGCAGTATTTT
j_call: TRBJ2-3
clone_size: many
d_call: TRBD2
v_call: TRBV4-1

cdr3_aa: CASGSPPPNYGYTF
cdr3_nt: TGTGCCAGCGGTTCCCCACCGCCGAACTATGGCTACACCTTC
j_call: TRBJ1-2
clone_size: .
d_call: .
v_call: TRBV6-2/TRBV6-3

cdr3_aa: CASSDLPVNSPLHF
cdr3_nt: TGTGCCAGCAGTGACTTGCCGGTGAATTCACCCCTCCACTTT
j_call: TRBJ1-6
clone_size: .
d_call: .
v_call: TRBV6-4